A selection of T cell receptor beta chains follows, all from one sample in a study of early T cells in non-severe SARS-CoV-2 infection. MiXCR, applied by TCRdb to the 5' RACE reads, yields one record per CDR3 protein. The data hold about 33,000 distinct CDR3 sequences, with less than 5% observed a single time. Sequencing was performed on whole blood. The receptors derive from an adult who was a healthcare worker with PCR-confirmed SARS-CoV-2 infection or an uninfected control (not recorded which). The CDR3 runs from the conserved cysteine through the conserved F or W. The D gene is left open where the match is weak. Clone size, where shown, is once, few, many, or a class for clones that have expanded.

V	size	J	length	D	DNA	CDR3
TRBV10-3	many	TRBJ2-7	13	NA	TGTGCCATCGGGGTACCTGAAGGGTACGAGCAGTACTTC	CAIGVPEGYEQYF
TRBV20-1	many	TRBJ1-1	13	NA	TGCAGTGCTACCACAAGTGGGTTCGTAGACGCTTTCTTT	CSATTSGFVDAFF
TRBV29-1	many	TRBJ1-1	14	TRBD1	TGCAGCGCACGCGGACAGGGGGCAAGCACTGAAGCTTTCTTT	CSARGQGASTEAFF
TRBV6-4	NA	TRBJ2-1	13	NA	TGTGCCAGCAGTGAAGGGGACTACAATGAGCAGTTCTTC	CASSEGDYNEQFF
TRBV18	NA	TRBJ2-1	14	NA	TGTGCCAGCTCACCACGAGACAGGTACAATGAGCAGTTCTTC	CASSPRDRYNEQFF
TRBV4-3	many	TRBJ1-2	14	NA	TGCGCCAGCAGCCGGGAGTTGGCTAACTATGGCTACACCTTC	CASSRELANYGYTF
TRBV5-4	NA	TRBJ2-6	17	NA	TGTGCCAGCAGCTCCCGTGGGGGCAGCTCTGGGGCCAACGTCCTGACTTTC	CASSSRGGSSGANVLTF
TRBV6-6	many	TRBJ1-5	18	NA	TGTGCCAGCAGTGAGGACCTTGACAGCCGATATAGCAATCAGCCCCAGCATTTT	CASSEDLDSRYSNQPQHF
TRBV29-1	few	TRBJ1-1	14	NA	TGCAGCGTTACAACGACAGGATTGAACACTGAAGCTTTCTTT	CSVTTTGLNTEAFF
TRBV27	many	TRBJ2-1	15	NA	TGTGCCAGCTCAGTGAGGGCGGCCTCCTACAATGAGCAGTTCTTC	CASSVRAASYNEQFF
TRBV24-1	many	TRBJ1-1	13	NA	TGTGCCACCAGTGATTTGACGGGGTCTGAAGCTTTCTTT	CATSDLTGSEAFF
TRBV30	many	TRBJ1-6	12	NA	TGTGCCTGGAGTGGGGAGTTATCACCCCTCCACTTT	CAWSGELSPLHF
TRBV24-1	many	TRBJ2-1	12	NA	TGTGCCACCCAGAGCTCCTACAATGAGCAGTTCTTC	CATQSSYNEQFF
TRBV2	many	TRBJ1-1	13	TRBD1	TGTGCCAGCAGGACAGGGGGGAGAACTGAAGCTTTCTTT	CASRTGGRTEAFF
TRBV20-1	many	TRBJ2-5	11	NA	TGCAGTGCTAAAAACAAAGAGACCCAGTACTTC	CSAKNKETQYF
TRBV7-2	many	TRBJ2-2	15	TRBD2	TGTGCCAGCAGCTTGACTAGCGGGAACACCGGGGAGCTGTTTTTT	CASSLTSGNTGELFF